The T cell receptor (beta chain) under discussion was sequenced for a study of shared clonotypes between healthy human individuals. The CDR3 extends over 19 amino acids. CDR1 is MNHEY, CDR2 SMNVEV, per germline (reference sequence). The J segment lost 3 bases and the V segment lost 0 bases, leaving 10 bases of the junction unmatched. Sequencing was performed with immunoSEQ multiplex PCR; in TCRdb, only in-frame clones are kept and a portion is missing. The table lists some 2,500,000 clones, over 85% of them singletons. The chain has TRBV27 and TRBJ2-2, with TRBD2 matching over 10 bases. The sequence came from a young man in good health. Some clones in this sample may be carry-over from other donors' samples. Sequenced input: naive CD4+ T cells from PBMCs. Subset of the sample: CD45RA+ positively selected. The CDR3 here is CASSLSRASGRGDTGELFF. CDR3 in DNA: TGTGCCAGCAGTTTATCGAGGGCTAGCGGGAGAGGGGACACCGGGGAGCTGTTTTTT.